This T cell receptor (beta chain) was captured by sequencing in a study of cytomegalovirus exposure and HLA in healthy donors. Study-level background: In an earlier analysis, 95 million to 130 million unique TCR beta sequences were found from 150 million to 200 million T cells.

Regarding the study as a whole: The Asian-associated ancestry cluster reportedly had fewer N-insertions than the roughly 670-donor mean in a later analysis. TCR association rates varied by HLA locus in a later analysis, with DRB1 highest and HLA-C lowest.

As for this clone: Its antigen is as yet unknown.

PCR used 60 Vbeta primers and 13 Jbeta primers. Measured with immunoSEQ multiplex PCR; TCRdb has only the in-frame clones, and not every one. The repertoire holds approximately 200,000 clones, with about three quarters as singletons. The CDR3 covers 14 residues. CDR1 and CDR2 (germline): SEHNR, FQNEAQ (reference sequence). V dropped 3 bases and J dropped 7 bases, with 12 bases sitting between them. This TCR was recovered from a man in his forties in good health and CMV-seronegative. V gene TRBV7-9 combines with J gene TRBJ1-4; no clear D. Source material: PBMCs. This chain's CDR3 is CASSLGGFLEKLFF. The CDR3 coding sequence is TGTGCCAGCAGCTTGGGAGGGTTTCTTGAAAAACTGTTTTTT. Full variable domain (outside the CDR3, taken from reference TRBV7-9 and TRBJ1-4): DTGVSQNPRHKITKRGQNVTFRCDPISEHNRLYWYRQTLGQGPEFLTYFQNEAQLEKSRLLSDRFSAERPKGSFSTLEIQRTEQGDSAMYLCASSLGGFLEKLFFGSGTQLSVL.